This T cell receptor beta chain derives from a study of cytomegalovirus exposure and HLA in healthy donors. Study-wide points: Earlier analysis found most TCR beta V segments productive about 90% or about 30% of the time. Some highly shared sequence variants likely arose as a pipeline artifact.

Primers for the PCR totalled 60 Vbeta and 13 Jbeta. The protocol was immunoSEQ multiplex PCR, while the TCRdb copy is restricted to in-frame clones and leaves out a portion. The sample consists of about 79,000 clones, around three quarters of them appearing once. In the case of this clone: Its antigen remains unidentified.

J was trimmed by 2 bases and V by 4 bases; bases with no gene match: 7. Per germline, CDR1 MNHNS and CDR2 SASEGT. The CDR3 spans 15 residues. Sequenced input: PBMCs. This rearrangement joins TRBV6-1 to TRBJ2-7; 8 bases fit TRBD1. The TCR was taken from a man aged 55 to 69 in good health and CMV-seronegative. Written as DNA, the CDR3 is TGTGCCAGCAGTGCCGAGACAGGGGAGGCCTACGAGCAGTACTTC. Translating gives CASSAETGEAYEQYF.